This T cell receptor beta chain stems from a study of immune heterogeneity within non-small cell lung tumors (dated by TCRdb to the late 2010s). For context, the study as a whole: Histology comprised several squamous cell carcinomas, approximately nine non-squamous carcinomas and 1 tumor not otherwise specified. Whole-exome sequencing, RNA-seq and TCR beta repertoire sequencing were combined for multiple spatially distinct regions from each NSCLC tumor so that intratumoral immune heterogeneity could be examined. Neoantigen binding to each patient's HLA alleles was predicted with netMHCpan-3.0 for mutant peptides of 8 to 11 amino acids. TCR repertoires were analyzed from around 57 tumor loci of fewer than 16 patients, while transcriptome data covered only around 45 loci from approximately eleven patients. Study-wide conclusions, independent of this receptor: Local tumor mutational burden and local T-cell repertoire clonality had a statistically significant but moderate positive correlation (R about 0.37). Identical dominant CDR3B clonotypes recurred across loci within a patient, yet different tumor locations also harbored unique high-frequency clones. High-frequency TCR beta clonotypes were found to be largely distinct between individual patients.

For the TCR template, genomic DNA was extracted from bulk tumor tissue, and around 600 ng of gDNA was amplified for each sample. During surgery, multiple biopsies were taken from each primary tumor, with sampling sites spaced as far apart as possible within the tumor mass. The study cohort was described as untreated, and patients were newly diagnosed NSCLC cases undergoing curative surgery. The samples came from 15 or so patients with newly diagnosed non-small cell lung cancer who were having surgery intended to be curative. Resected tumor masses were reviewed by two independent pathologists. Only DNA and RNA samples of high quality went on to sequencing. The TCR beta CDR3 region was amplified with a multiplex PCR system whose first round of approximately 10 cycles used 32 V-gene forward primers and 13 J-gene reverse primers. The first PCR round was done with a QIAGEN Multiplex PCR Kit, and the primer sequences were filed in Chinese patent CN105087789A. A second PCR round added Illumina universal primers using the Phusion High-Fidelity PCR Kit. TCR libraries were paired-end sequenced at 151 bp read length on the Illumina HiSeq X Ten platform. The published analysis was carried out like this. Reads without multiplex PCR primers were removed using Cutadapt, read pairs were merged using PEAR, and CDR3 regions were called using MiXCR with default settings. Shannon entropy measured repertoire diversity, and clonality was calculated as one minus the Shannon entropy divided by the ln of the count of productive unique sequences. Clonotypes at a frequency of at least 0.5% were defined as dominant or high-frequency T-cell clones. TCRdb reworked the public reads: Q25 trimming with fastp, MiXCR clone assembly, productive beta chains retained. Merged by CDR3 protein, the rows form single entries marked with the most common genes and DNA. For this entry, the V and J calls and clone size follow TCRdb and not the study's own pipeline. This sample comprises some 14,000 distinct CDR3 sequences, roughly 30% of them detected only once. Together, the top ten hold roughly 3.9% of the sample.

This clonotype was observed many times. The specificity of this receptor is unknown. Per-base quality was not reported, and no clone a single base away is much larger than it. Relative to germline, V is 0 bases shorter and J is 8 bases shorter, with 15 bases between their ends. CDR1 and CDR2 (SGDLS, YYNGEE) derive from the germline V gene. Measured from the cysteine to the phenylalanine, the CDR3 is 16 residues long. This entry keeps only the CDR3 DNA: 48 bases, framed from base 1. The origin of this receptor is a middle-aged man with non-small cell lung cancer. The rearrangement joined TRBV9 to TRBJ1-6; a tentative D match to TRBD1 spans 5 bases. The specimen was lung tumor tissue. CDR3 protein: CASSVGGQGGYSPLHF. The bases are TGTGCCAGCAGCGTAGGTGGGCAGGGCGGATATTCACCCCTCCACTTT.